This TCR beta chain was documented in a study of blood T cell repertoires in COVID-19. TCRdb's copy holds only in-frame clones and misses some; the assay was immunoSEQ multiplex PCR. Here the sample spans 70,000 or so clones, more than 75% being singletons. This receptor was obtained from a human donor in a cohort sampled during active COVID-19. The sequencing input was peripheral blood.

In nucleotides, the CDR3 is TGTGCCAGCAGCTCGGCCCGGTGGGAGAAAAACTATGGCTACACCTTC. This encodes CASSSARWEKNYGYTF. The rearrangement links TRBV7-2 to TRBJ1-2; D not certain. V was pared by 4 bases and J by 2 bases, with 17 bases between. The CDR3 totals 16 residues. Germline V gives CDR1 SGHTA, CDR2 FQGNSA.